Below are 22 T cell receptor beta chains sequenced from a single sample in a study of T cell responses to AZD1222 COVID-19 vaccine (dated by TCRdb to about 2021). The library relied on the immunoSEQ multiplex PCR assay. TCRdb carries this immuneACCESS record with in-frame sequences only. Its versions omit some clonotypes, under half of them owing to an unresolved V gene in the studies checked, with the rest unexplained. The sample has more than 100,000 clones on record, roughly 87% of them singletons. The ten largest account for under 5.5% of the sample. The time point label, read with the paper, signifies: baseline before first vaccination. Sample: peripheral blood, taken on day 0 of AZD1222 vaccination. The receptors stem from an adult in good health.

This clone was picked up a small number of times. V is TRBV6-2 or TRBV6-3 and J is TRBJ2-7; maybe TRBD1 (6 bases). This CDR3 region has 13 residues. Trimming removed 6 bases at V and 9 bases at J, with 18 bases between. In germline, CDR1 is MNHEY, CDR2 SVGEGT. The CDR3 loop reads CASSPGHPSGQYF. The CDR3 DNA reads TGTGCCAGCAGCCCGGGACACCCGTCGGGGCAGTACTTC.

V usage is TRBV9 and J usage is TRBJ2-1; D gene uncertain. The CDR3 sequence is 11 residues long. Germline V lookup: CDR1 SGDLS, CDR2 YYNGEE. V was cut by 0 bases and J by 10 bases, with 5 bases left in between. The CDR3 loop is CASSVGWEQFF. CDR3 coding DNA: TGTGCCAGCAGCGTAGGTTGGGAGCAGTTCTTC.

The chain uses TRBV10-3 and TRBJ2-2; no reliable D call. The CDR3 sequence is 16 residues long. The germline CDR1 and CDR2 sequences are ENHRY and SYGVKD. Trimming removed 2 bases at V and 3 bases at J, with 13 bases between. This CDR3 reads CAISEGDEIYTGELFF. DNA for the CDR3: TGTGCCATCAGTGAGGGTGACGAAATATACACCGGGGAGCTGTTTTTT.

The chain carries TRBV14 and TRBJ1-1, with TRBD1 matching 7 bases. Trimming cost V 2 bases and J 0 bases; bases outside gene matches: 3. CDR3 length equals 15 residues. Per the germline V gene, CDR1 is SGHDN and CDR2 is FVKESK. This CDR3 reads CASSQPGTVNTEAFF. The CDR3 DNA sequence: TGTGCCAGCAGCCAACCGGGGACAGTGAACACTGAAGCTTTCTTT.

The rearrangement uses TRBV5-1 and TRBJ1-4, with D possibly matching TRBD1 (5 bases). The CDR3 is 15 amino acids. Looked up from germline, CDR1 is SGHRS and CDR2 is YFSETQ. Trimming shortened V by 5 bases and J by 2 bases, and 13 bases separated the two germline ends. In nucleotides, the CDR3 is TGCGCCAGCAGGGACTCAGGGACGACTAATGAAAAACTGTTTTTT. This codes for CASRDSGTTNEKLFF.

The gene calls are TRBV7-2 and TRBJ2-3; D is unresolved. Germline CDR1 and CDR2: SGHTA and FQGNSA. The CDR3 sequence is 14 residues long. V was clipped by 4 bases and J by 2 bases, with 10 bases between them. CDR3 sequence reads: CASSSRALTDTQYF. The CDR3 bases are TGTGCCAGCAGCTCCCGGGCTCTCACAGATACGCAGTATTTT. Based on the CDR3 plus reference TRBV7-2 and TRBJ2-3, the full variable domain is GAGVSQSPSNKVTEKGKDVELRCDPISGHTALYWYRQSLGQGLEFLIYFQGNSAPDKSGLPSDRFSAERTGGSVSTLTIQRTQQEDSAVYLCASSSRALTDTQYFGPGTRLTVL.

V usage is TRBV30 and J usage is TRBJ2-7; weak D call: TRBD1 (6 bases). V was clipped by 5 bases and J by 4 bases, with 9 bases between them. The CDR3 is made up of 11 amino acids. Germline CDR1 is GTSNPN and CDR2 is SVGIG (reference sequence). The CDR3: CAWDRLYEQYF. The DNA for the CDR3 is TGTGCCTGGGACAGGCTTTACGAGCAGTACTTC.

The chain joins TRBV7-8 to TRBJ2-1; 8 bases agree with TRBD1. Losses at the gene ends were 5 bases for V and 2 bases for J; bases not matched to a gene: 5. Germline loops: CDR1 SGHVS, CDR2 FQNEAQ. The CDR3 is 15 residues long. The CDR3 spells CASSPSRGPYNEQFF. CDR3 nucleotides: TGTGCCAGCAGCCCGAGCAGGGGGCCCTACAATGAGCAGTTCTTC.

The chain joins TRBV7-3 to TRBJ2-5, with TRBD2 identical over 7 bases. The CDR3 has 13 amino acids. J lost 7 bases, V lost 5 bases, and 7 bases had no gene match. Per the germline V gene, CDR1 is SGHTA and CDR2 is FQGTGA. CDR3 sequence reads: CASSREPGGTQYF. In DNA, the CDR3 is TGTGCCAGCAGCCGAGAACCGGGAGGGACCCAGTACTTC.

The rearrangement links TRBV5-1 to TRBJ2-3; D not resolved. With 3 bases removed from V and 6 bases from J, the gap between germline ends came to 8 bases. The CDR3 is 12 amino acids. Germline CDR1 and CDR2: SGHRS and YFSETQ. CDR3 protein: CASSSTLDTQYF. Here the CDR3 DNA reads TGCGCCAGCAGCTCGACCTTGGATACGCAGTATTTT.

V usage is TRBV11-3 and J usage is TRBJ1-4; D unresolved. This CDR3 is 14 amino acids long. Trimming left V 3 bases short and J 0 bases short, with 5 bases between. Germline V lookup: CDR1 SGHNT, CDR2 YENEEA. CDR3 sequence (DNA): TGTGCCAGCAGCTTCCCCACAACTAATGAAAAACTGTTTTTT. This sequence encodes CASSFPTTNEKLFF.

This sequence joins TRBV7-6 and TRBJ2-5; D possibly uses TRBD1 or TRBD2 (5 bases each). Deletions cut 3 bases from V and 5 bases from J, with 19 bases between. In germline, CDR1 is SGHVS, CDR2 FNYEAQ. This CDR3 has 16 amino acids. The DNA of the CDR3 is TGTGCCAGCAGCTTCGACGCGAGGGGCTCATGGGAGACCCAGTACTTC. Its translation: CASSFDARGSWETQYF.

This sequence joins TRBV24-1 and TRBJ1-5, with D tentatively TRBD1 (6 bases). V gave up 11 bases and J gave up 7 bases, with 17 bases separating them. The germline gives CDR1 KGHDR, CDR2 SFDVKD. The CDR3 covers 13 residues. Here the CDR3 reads CASAQGGGQPQHF. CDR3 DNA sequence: TGTGCCAGCGCCCAAGGGGGAGGACAGCCCCAGCATTTT.

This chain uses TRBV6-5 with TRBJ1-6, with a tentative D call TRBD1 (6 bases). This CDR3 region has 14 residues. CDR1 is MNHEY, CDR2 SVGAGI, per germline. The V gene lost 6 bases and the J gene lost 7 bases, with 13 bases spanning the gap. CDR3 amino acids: CASRWGQLNSPLHF. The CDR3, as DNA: TGTGCCAGCAGATGGGGACAACTGAATTCACCCCTCCACTTT.

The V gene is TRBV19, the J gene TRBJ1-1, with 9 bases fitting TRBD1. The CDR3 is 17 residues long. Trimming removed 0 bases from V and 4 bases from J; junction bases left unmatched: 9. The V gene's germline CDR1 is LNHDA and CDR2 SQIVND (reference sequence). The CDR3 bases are TGTGCCAGTAGTATAGACCCCGACAGGGGGATTGTCACTGAAGCTTTCTTT. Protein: CASSIDPDRGIVTEAFF.

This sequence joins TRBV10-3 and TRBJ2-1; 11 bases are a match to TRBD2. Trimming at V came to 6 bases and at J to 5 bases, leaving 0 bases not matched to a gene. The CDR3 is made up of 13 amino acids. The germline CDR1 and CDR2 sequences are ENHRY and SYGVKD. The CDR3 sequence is CAIRGLADNEQFF. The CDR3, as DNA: TGTGCCATCAGGGGACTAGCGGACAATGAGCAGTTCTTC.

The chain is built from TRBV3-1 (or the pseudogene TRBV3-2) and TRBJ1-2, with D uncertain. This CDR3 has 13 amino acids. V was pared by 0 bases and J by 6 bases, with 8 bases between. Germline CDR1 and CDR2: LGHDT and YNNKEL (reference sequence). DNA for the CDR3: TGTGCCAGCAGCCAAGAACAATGGGATGGCTACACCTTC. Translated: CASSQEQWDGYTF.

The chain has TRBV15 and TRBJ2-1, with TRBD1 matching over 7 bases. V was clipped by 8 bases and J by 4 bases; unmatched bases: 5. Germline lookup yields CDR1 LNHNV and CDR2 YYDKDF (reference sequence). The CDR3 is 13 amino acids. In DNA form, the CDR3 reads TGTGCCACCGTAGGGACAGTATACAATGAGCAGTTCTTC. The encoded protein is CATVGTVYNEQFF.

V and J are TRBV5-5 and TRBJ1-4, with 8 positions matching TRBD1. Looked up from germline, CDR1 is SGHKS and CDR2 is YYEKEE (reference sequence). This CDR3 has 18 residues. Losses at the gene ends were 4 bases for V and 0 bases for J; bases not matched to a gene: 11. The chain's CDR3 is CASSAGQVRSATNEKLFF. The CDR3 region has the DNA TGTGCCAGCAGCGCGGGACAGGTCCGATCTGCAACTAATGAAAAACTGTTTTTT.

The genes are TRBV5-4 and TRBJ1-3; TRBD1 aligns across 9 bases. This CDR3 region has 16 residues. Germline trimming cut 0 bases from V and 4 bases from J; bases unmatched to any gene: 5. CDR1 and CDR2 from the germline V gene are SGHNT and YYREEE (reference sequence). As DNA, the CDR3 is TGTGCCAGCAGCTTGGGGACAGGGGTCCCCGGAAACACCATATATTTT. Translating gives CASSLGTGVPGNTIYF.

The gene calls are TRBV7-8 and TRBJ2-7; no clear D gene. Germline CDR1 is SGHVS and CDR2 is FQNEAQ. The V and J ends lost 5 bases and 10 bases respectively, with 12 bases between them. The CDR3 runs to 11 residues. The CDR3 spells CASSPLVVQYF. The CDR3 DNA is TGTGCCAGCAGCCCCCTAGTGGTTCAGTACTTC.

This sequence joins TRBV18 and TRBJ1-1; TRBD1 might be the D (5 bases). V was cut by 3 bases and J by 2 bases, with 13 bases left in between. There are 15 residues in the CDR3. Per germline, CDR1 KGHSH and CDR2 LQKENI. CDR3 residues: CASSPRGIRNTEAFF. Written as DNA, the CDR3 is TGTGCCAGCTCACCGAGGGGCATTCGAAACACTGAAGCTTTCTTT.